This T cell receptor beta chain was recorded in a study of tumor-infiltrating lymphocytes in primary liver carcinoma. On the study more broadly: Stage T1-T3 N0M0 tumors measured about 4.2 to 10 cm at most.

It was unsorted whole blood that yielded blood RNA, and germline DNA was also extracted. A word on this clonotype: What it binds is unknown.

The authors made TCR beta cDNA from around 500 ng total RNA with a constant-region primer. For TCR beta, libraries were produced by three nested multiplex PCR rounds using slightly modified ARM-PCR. A C-beta reverse primer and TRBV1-TRBV30 forward primers served in each of the first two PCR rounds, at ten to eleven cycles apiece. TCRdb redid the calling of the multiplex PCR reads with MiXCR, one entry per CDR3 protein. The sample lists about 320,000 distinct CDR3 sequences; 65% were seen once. This CDR3 is built from 15 residues. Germline V gives CDR1 SGHRS, CDR2 YFSETQ. V was cut by 3 bases and J by 2 bases, with 15 bases left in between. Findings of the study overall: The study found tumor-adjacent and tumor-blood pairs overlapped less than tumor region pairs. Tumor top-250-clone fractions significantly exceeded those of blood (p = 0.039).

The chain combines TRBV5-1 with TRBJ2-7; no firm D call. The TCR sequence derives from a man between 40 and 49 years old with primary liver carcinoma and hepatitis B virus infection. The sequenced sample was peripheral blood. The DNA of the CDR3 is TGCGCCAGCAGCTCGGAATCGCCCTTTCCCTACGAGCAGTACTTC. Its translation: CASSSESPFPYEQYF.